This entry lists 21 T cell receptor beta chains sequenced from one sample in a study of cytomegalovirus exposure and HLA in healthy donors. Repertoires were generated with immunoSEQ multiplex PCR, while TCRdb's copy carries only in-frame clones and drops some. The data show about 73,000 clones, roughly 89% seen once. Sequenced input: PBMCs. The receptors derive from a woman younger than 35 in good health and CMV-seropositive.

The J gene is TRBJ2-3, the V gene TRBV10-2; tentatively, D is TRBD2 (6 bases). The CDR3 runs to 16 residues. V lost 3 bases and J lost 4, with 17 bases in between. Germline CDR1 and CDR2: WSHSY and SAAADI. The chain's CDR3 is CASSDLLAGGSDTQYF. CDR3 DNA: TGCGCCAGCAGTGACCTACTAGCTGGGGGGTCAGATACGCAGTATTTT.

This chain connects TRBV5-1 to TRBJ1-6; D possibly corresponds to TRBD1 (6 bases). CDR3 size: 17 residues. Germline V gives CDR1 SGHRS, CDR2 YFSETQ. With 4 bases removed from V and 0 bases from J, the gap between germline ends came to 14 bases. The CDR3: CASSPWKDSSYNSPLHF. DNA of the CDR3: TGCGCCAGCAGCCCATGGAAGGACAGCTCCTATAATTCACCCCTCCACTTT.

V and J are TRBV30 and TRBJ1-2, with D tentatively TRBD1 (5 bases). There are 14 residues in the CDR3. The germline gives CDR1 GTSNPN, CDR2 SVGIG (reference sequence). Trimming cost V 5 bases and J 4 bases, with 17 bases left between them. The CDR3 protein is CAWGFGRTSYGYTF. Written as DNA, the CDR3 is TGTGCCTGGGGCTTCGGGCGGACATCCTATGGCTACACCTTC.

The rearrangement joins TRBV7-3 to TRBJ2-5, with 7 bases lining up with TRBD1. V shed 1 base and J 3 bases; nucleotides not matched to a gene: 8. Looked up from germline, CDR1 is SGHTA and CDR2 is FQGTGA. CDR3 size: 16 residues. The CDR3 DNA follows: TGTGCCAGCAGCTTAAGGGGAGACAGGGCGAAAGAGACCCAGTACTTC. This gives the protein CASSLRGDRAKETQYF.

J is TRBJ2-5 and V is TRBV2, with D hard to call. The V gene's germline CDR1 is SNHLY and CDR2 FYNNEI. V was clipped by 4 bases and J by 2 bases, with 20 bases between them. This CDR3 comprises 17 residues. This chain's CDR3 is CASSGADADLEQETQYF. The CDR3 DNA reads as TGTGCCAGCAGTGGGGCAGACGCCGACCTGGAACAAGAGACCCAGTACTTC.

The chain recombines TRBV4-1 with TRBJ2-7; 7 nucleotides agree with TRBD2. From germline, CDR1 is MGHRA and CDR2 YSYEKL. The CDR3 length is 15 residues. The J segment lost 2 bases and the V segment lost 4 bases, leaving 8 bases of the junction unmatched. As DNA, the CDR3 is TGCGCCAGCAGCCTCCAAGCGGGACGAGCCTACGAGCAGTACTTC. Amino acids: CASSLQAGRAYEQYF.

This chain connects TRBV27 to TRBJ1-4; possible D gene TRBD1, 5 bases. V gave up 5 bases and J gave up 6 bases, with 13 bases separating them. The CDR3 runs 14 residues. Germline CDR1 and CDR2: MNHEY and SMNVEV (reference sequence). CDR3 loop: CASSTGTLDEKLFF. In nucleotides, the CDR3 is TGTGCCAGCAGTACAGGAACGCTTGATGAAAAACTGTTTTTT.

V gene TRBV5-4 combines with J gene TRBJ2-7; D not resolved. Trimming took off 3 bases at V and 3 bases at J, with 16 bases between the two ends. Germline V gene lookup returns CDR1 SGHNT and CDR2 YYREEE (reference sequence). This CDR3 comprises 15 residues. As DNA, the CDR3 is TGTGCCAGCAGCTCATTTGGTTGGCAAGACTACGAGCAGTACTTC. Its translation is CASSSFGWQDYEQYF.

This chain connects TRBV5-1 to TRBJ1-1, with a possible D match to TRBD1 (5 bases). Looked up from germline, CDR1 is SGHRS and CDR2 is YFSETQ. Trimming pared 3 bases from V and 5 bases from J, leaving 11 bases between. This CDR3 comprises 13 residues. The CDR3 protein is CASSSPRGTEAFF. The CDR3 coding sequence is TGCGCCAGCAGCTCACCCCGGGGGACTGAAGCTTTCTTT.

The chain combines TRBV10-2 with TRBJ2-2; D not certain. With 7 bases removed from V and 1 base from J, the gap between germline ends came to 10 bases. Germline CDR1 is WSHSY and CDR2 is SAAADI. This CDR3 region has 14 residues. CDR3 DNA sequence: TGCGCCAGCATATTTGAGCGGAACACCGGGGAGCTGTTTTTT. This sequence encodes CASIFERNTGELFF.

The chain couples TRBV5-4 to TRBJ1-1; no clear D gene. The germline CDR1 and CDR2 sequences are SGHNT and YYREEE (reference sequence). The V gene lost 1 base and the J gene lost 4 bases, with 14 bases spanning the gap. The CDR3 loop spans 15 amino acids. The CDR3 DNA is TGTGCCAGCAGCTTGCGAGGGAATAGCATCACTGAAGCTTTCTTT. Translation gives CASSLRGNSITEAFF.

The chain employs TRBV2 and TRBJ1-2; TRBD1 matches 7 bases. This CDR3 comprises 16 residues. Trimming cost V 7 bases and J 0 bases; bases outside gene matches: 11. The germline CDR1 and CDR2 sequences are SNHLY and FYNNEI. The CDR3 coding sequence is TGTGCCAGCAAAAGAGGGGGCAGCCCAGCTAACTATGGCTACACCTTC. Translating it yields CASKRGGSPANYGYTF.

This chain joins TRBV2 and TRBJ1-3, with 7 nucleotides matching TRBD1. Germline V gene data show CDR1 as SNHLY and CDR2 as FYNNEI. Trimming at V came to 5 bases and at J to 0 bases, leaving 1 base not matched to a gene. The CDR3 loop spans 14 amino acids. The CDR3 sequence is CASSHRGSGNTIYF. The CDR3, as DNA: TGTGCCAGCAGTCACAGGGGCTCTGGAAACACCATATATTTT.

This chain links TRBV19 with TRBJ1-3, with D possibly being TRBD1 (6 bases). Germline V CDR1 and CDR2: LNHDA, SQIVND (reference sequence). V dropped 3 bases and J dropped 2 bases, with 11 bases sitting between them. The CDR3 loop spans 15 amino acids. The CDR3 is CASSIDRRTGNTIYF. The CDR3 DNA is TGTGCCAGTAGTATTGACAGGCGAACTGGAAACACCATATATTTT.

J is TRBJ2-1 and V is TRBV7-2, with 10 bases fitting TRBD1. CDR3 length equals 15 residues. V shed 5 bases, J shed 3 bases, and the junction held 4 bases outside the gene matches. CDR1 SGHTA and CDR2 FQGNSA come from the germline V gene. CDR3 bases: TGTGCCAGCAGCGGGACAGGGGTAGGCTACAATGAGCAGTTCTTC. Translation gives CASSGTGVGYNEQFF.

This chain connects TRBV27 to TRBJ2-1, with D perhaps TRBD1 (5 bases). CDR3 length: 11 amino acids. Germline-derived CDR1 and CDR2 are MNHEY and SMNVEV (reference sequence). V was clipped by 6 bases and J by 7 bases, with 7 bases between them. The CDR3 DNA sequence: TGTGCCAGCAGAGGGGAAAATGAGCAGTTCTTC. Its translation: CASRGENEQFF.

The J gene is TRBJ2-5, the V gene TRBV19; 12 nucleotides agree with TRBD1. Trimming at V came to 4 bases and at J to 5 bases, leaving 8 bases not matched to a gene. CDR3 size: 16 residues. CDR1 and CDR2 from the germline V gene are LNHDA and SQIVND (reference sequence). The CDR3 loop reads CASSTLGTGGWETQYF. CDR3 bases: TGTGCCAGTAGTACCCTGGGGACAGGGGGCTGGGAGACCCAGTACTTC.

V and J are TRBV6-1 and TRBJ2-1, with 9 bases matching TRBD2. This CDR3 has 16 amino acids. The trim removed 1 base at V and 6 bases at J, leaving 7 bases unmatched. Germline assignment: CDR1 MNHNS and CDR2 SASEGT. The CDR3 region has the DNA TGTGCCAGCAGTGAAGAGGAGGGCGGGGGGGCCAATGAGCAGTTCTTC. Amino acid sequence: CASSEEEGGGANEQFF.

The J gene is TRBJ1-1, the V gene TRBV7-9; D unclear. From germline, CDR1 is SEHNR and CDR2 FQNEAQ (reference sequence). The V and J ends lost 0 bases and 5 bases respectively, with 13 bases between them. The CDR3 spans 15 residues. CDR3 nucleotide sequence: TGTGCCAGCAGCTTAGCAGGAACGAGGGATACTGAAGCTTTCTTT. Its protein is CASSLAGTRDTEAFF. The full variable domain, rest sourced from reference TRBV7-9 and TRBJ1-1, is DTGVSQNPRHKITKRGQNVTFRCDPISEHNRLYWYRQTLGQGPEFLTYFQNEAQLEKSRLLSDRFSAERPKGSFSTLEIQRTEQGDSAMYLCASSLAGTRDTEAFFGQGTRLTVV.

Only one count was recorded for this clone. V is TRBV7-9 and J is TRBJ1-6; TRBD1 is a possible D gene (5 bases). The CDR3 totals 15 residues. Germline V gives CDR1 SEHNR, CDR2 FQNEAQ (reference sequence). V was pared by 3 bases and J by 7 bases, with 13 bases between. CDR3 sequence (DNA): TGTGCCAGCAGCTTCCAGGGCGGTATCAATTCACCCCTCCACTTT. Residues: CASSFQGGINSPLHF.

The V and J genes are TRBV19 and TRBJ1-1; D is possibly TRBD1 (6 bases). V was shortened by 3 bases and J by 0 bases, with 17 bases between the two germline ends. CDR1 is LNHDA, CDR2 SQIVND, per germline (reference sequence). The CDR3 is made up of 17 amino acids. The CDR3 region is CASSISPTEGVNTEAFF. The CDR3 DNA follows: TGTGCCAGTAGTATTAGCCCTACAGAGGGGGTGAACACTGAAGCTTTCTTT.